This T cell receptor beta chain originates from a study of CD8 T cells in ankylosing spondylitis (dated by TCRdb to the late 2010s). A note on the overall study: The study set out to find disease-linked TCR variants by profiling T cell receptor beta repertoires in ankylosing spondylitis patients and healthy donors. The whole study cohort included under 140 healthy donors and 25 or so ankylosing spondylitis patients. Peripheral blood was sampled, and synovial fluid was additionally collected from ankylosing spondylitis patients.

As encoded in the germline V gene (reference sequence), CDR1 is SGHAT while CDR2 is FQDESV. Reading from cysteine to phenylalanine, the CDR3 counts 16 amino acids. The DNA shown is the 48-base CDR3, in frame from base 1. V ends up 0 bases short and J 3 bases short, with an unmatched junction base count of 7. Comment on this clonotype: No cognate antigen has been identified for it. Base-call qualities are not available, and no considerably larger clone is one nucleotide away.

The instrument was an Illumina HiSeq 2500. Quantitative 5'-RACE with molecular barcodes was used to prepare TCR beta libraries. Turning to the authors' computational methods: A new computational method, built on a probabilistic model of VDJ rearrangement, was used to identify disease-linked TCR variants. The public reads were reprocessed in TCRdb via fastp at Q25 and MiXCR, keeping in-frame beta chains. Every entry covers one CDR3 protein and lists the most common genes and DNA from its rows. None of the V and J calls come from the authors' own analysis; TCRdb made them. In all, the sample holds roughly 440,000 distinct CDR3 sequences, and approximately 17% of those were seen once. The ten most abundant clones make up approximately 0.97% of the sample. Study-wide conclusions, independent of this receptor: The disease-linked clones were reported to be significantly enriched in matched synovial fluid samples from ankylosing spondylitis patients. A CD8+ phenotype was shown by the disease-linked clones, which were found at relatively low frequencies in peripheral blood. Blood from ankylosing spondylitis patients appeared to be characterized by a TCR beta motif made up of about 8 highly homologous amino acid variants. Some TCR beta motif variants had previously been reported in synovial fluid and blood of reactive arthritis patients, which suggested common disease-initiation mechanisms.

The source of this sequence is a male donor with ankylosing spondylitis. What was sequenced was blood, either unsorted or a sorted T cell fraction (not recorded which). The receptor chain draws on TRBV11-1 and TRBJ2-7, with 8 junctional bases fitting TRBD1. The CDR3 loop reads CASSLAPGQASYEQYF. The nucleotide sequence reads as follows: TGTGCCAGCAGCTTAGCGCCGGGACAGGCAAGCTACGAGCAGTACTTC.